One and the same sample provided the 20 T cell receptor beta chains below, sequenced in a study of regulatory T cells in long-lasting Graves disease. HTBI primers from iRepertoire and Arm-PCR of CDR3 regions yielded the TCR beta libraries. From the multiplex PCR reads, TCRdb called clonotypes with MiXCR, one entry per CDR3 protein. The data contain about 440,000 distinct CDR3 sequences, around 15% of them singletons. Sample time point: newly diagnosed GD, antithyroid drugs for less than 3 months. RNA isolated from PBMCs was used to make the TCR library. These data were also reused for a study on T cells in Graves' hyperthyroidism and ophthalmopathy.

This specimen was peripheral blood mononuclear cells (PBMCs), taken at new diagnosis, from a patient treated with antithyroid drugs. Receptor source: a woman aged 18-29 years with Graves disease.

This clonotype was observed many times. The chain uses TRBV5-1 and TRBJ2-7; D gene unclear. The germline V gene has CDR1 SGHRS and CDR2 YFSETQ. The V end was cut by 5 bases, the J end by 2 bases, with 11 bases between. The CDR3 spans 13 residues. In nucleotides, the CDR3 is TGCGCCAGCAGGTACGCACCCGCCTACGAGCAGTACTTC. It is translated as CASRYAPAYEQYF.

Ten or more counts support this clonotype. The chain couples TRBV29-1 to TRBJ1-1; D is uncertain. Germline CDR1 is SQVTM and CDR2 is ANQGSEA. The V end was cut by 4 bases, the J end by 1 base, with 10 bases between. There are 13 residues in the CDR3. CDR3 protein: CSVVWQENTEAFF. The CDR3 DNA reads TGCAGCGTTGTATGGCAGGAGAACACTGAAGCTTTCTTT.

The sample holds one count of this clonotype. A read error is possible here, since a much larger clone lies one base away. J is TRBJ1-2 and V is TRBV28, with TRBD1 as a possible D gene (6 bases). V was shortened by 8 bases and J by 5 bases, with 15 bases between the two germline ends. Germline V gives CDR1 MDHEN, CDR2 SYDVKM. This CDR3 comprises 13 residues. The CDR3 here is CASGLGGFYGYTF. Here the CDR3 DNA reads TGTGCCAGCGGACTAGGGGGATTTTATGGCTACACCTTC.

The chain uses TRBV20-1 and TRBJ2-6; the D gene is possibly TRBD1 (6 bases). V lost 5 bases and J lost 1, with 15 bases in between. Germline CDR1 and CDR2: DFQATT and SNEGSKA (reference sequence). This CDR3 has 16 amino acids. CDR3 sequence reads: CSARTPGVSGANVLTF. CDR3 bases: TGCAGTGCTCGAACACCAGGGGTTTCTGGGGCCAACGTCCTGACTTTC.

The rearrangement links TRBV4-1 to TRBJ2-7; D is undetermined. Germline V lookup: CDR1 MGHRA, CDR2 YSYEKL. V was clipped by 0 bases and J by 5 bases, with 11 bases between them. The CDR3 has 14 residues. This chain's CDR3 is CASSQDRAEDEQYF. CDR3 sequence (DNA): TGCGCCAGCAGCCAAGATCGGGCAGAGGACGAGCAGTACTTC.

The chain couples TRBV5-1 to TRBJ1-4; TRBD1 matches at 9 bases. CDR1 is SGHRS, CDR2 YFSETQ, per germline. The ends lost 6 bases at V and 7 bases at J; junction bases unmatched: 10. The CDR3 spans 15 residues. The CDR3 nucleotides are TGCGCCAGCAAGCTCGAACAGGGGGCGTCTGAAAAACTGTTTTTT. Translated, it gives CASKLEQGASEKLFF.

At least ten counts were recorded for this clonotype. CDR3: CASTVFDSDSYEQYF. CDR3 nucleotides: TGTGCCAGCACCGTATTCGACAGCGACTCCTACGAGCAGTACTTC. The chain couples TRBV25-1 to TRBJ2-7; possibly TRBD1 for D (5 bases). The CDR3 sequence is 15 residues long. Between the trimmed V and J ends, which lost 7 bases and 0 bases, there was a span of 16 bases. Per the germline V gene, CDR1 is MGHDK and CDR2 is SYGVNS.

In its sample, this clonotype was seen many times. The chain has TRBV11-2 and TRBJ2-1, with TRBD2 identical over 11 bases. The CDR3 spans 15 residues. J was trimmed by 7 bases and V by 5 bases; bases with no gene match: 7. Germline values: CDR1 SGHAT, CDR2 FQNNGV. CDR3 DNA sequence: TGTGCCAGCAGCCAACTAGCGGGAGCCAATAATGAGCAGTTCTTC. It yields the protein CASSQLAGANNEQFF.

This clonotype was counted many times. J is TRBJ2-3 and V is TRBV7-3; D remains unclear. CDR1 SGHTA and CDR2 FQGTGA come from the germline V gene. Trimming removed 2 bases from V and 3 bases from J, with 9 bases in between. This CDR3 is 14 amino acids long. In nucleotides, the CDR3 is TGTGCCAGCAGCTTATCCCTAGAGACAGATACGCAGTATTTT. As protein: CASSLSLETDTQYF.

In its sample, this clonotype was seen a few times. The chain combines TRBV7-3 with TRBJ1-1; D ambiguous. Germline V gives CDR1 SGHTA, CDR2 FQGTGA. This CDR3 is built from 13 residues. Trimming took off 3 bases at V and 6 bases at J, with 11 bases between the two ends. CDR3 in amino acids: CASSFEPGAEAFF. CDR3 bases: TGTGCCAGCAGCTTTGAGCCCGGTGCTGAAGCTTTCTTT.

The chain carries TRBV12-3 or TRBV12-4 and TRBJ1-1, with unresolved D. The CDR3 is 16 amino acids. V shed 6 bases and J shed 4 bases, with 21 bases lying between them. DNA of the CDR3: TGTGCCAGCAGAAAAATAGTCGGGGTACTGATCACTGAAGCTTTCTTT. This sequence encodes CASRKIVGVLITEAFF.

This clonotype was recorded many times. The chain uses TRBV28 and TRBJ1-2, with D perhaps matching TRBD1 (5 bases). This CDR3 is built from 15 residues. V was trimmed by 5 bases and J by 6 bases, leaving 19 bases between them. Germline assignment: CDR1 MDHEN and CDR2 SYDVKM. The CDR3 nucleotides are TGTGCCAGCAGTAGACTTTCAGGGCAGCTAGATGGCTACACCTTC. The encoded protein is CASSRLSGQLDGYTF.

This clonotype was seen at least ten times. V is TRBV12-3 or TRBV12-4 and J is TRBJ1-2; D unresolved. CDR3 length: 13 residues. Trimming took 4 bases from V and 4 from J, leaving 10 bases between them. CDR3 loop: CASSSDTIYGYTF. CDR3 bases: TGTGCCAGCAGTTCTGACACAATCTATGGCTACACCTTC.

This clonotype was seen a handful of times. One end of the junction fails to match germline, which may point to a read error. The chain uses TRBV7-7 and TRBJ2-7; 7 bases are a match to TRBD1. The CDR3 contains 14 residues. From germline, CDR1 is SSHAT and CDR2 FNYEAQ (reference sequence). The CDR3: CASSPTGNYYEQYF. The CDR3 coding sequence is TGTGCTAGCAGCCCGACAGGGAATTACTACGAGCAGTACTTC.

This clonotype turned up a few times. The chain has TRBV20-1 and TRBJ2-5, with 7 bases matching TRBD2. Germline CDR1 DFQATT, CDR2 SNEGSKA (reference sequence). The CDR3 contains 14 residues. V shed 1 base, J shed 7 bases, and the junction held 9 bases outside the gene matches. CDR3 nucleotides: TGCAGTGCTAGAGTTCGGGGGGAGATAACGACCCAGTACTTC. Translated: CSARVRGEITTQYF.

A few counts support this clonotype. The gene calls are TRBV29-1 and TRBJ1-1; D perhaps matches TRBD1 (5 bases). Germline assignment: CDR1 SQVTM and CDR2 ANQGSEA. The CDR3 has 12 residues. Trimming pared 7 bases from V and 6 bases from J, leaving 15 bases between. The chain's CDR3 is CSGRDLLAEAFF. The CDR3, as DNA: TGCAGCGGGCGGGACTTATTGGCTGAAGCTTTCTTT.

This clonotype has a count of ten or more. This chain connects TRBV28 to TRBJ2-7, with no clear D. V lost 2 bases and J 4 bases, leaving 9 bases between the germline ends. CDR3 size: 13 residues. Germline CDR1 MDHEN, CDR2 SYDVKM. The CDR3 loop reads CASSLPQVYEQYF. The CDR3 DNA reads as TGTGCCAGCAGTTTACCCCAGGTATACGAGCAGTACTTC. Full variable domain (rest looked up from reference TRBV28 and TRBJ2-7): DVKVTQSSRYLVKRTGEKVFLECVQDMDHENMFWYRQDPGLGLRLIYFSYDVKMKEKGDIPEGYSVSREKKERFSLILESASTNQTSMYLCASSLPQVYEQYFGPGTRLTVT.

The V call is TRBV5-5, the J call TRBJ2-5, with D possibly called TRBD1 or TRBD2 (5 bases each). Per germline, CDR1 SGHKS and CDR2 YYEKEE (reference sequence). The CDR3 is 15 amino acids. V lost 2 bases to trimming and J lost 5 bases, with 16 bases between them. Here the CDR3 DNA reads TGTGCCAGCAGCTTATCGTGGGGGTTGGGGGAGACCCAGTACTTC. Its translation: CASSLSWGLGETQYF. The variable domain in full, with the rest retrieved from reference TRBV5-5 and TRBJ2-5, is DAGVTQSPTHLIKTRGQQVTLRCSPISGHKSVSWYQQVLGQGPQFIFQYYEKEERGRGNFPDRFSARQFPNYSSELNVNALLLGDSALYLCASSLSWGLGETQYFGPGTRLLVL.

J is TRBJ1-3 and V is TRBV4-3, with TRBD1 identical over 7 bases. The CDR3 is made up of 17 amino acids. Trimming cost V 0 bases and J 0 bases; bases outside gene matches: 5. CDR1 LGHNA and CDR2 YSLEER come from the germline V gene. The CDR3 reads CASSQELGQYSGNTIYF. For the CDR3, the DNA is TGCGCCAGCAGCCAAGAGCTGGGACAGTACTCTGGAAACACCATATATTTT.

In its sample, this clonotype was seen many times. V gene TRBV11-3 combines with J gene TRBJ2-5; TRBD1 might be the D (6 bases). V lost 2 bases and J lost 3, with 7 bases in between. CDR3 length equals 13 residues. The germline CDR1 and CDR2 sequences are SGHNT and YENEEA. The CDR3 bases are TGTGCCAGCAGCTTACCAGGGGAAGAGACCCAGTACTTC. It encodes CASSLPGEETQYF.